This T cell receptor beta chain was identified during a study of T cell responses to AZD1222 COVID-19 vaccine. Whole-study results and caveats: Nearly half of unique spike-specific TCRs reportedly avoided B.1.351 and B.1.1.7 mutated regions. Among the donors, most were white British and more were female, and clonal diversity was possibly underestimated. The repertoires were collected only after the peak T cell response. Regions 160-218 and 743-854 dominated among vaccine-associated CD4 TCRs spanning spike.

Sequencing was performed with immunoSEQ multiplex PCR; in TCRdb, only in-frame clones are kept and a portion is missing. The table has approximately 120,000 clones, about 90% seen once; the top ten hold around 4%. With regard to this clone: No antigen is known for it.

The specimen was peripheral blood, collected on day 0 of AZD1222 vaccination. The receptor's source is an adult in good health.

The CDR3 DNA reads as TGTGCCAGCTCACTCATGGAATCAGTCAACTATGGCTACACCTTC. Its translation is CASSLMESVNYGYTF. The genes are TRBV18 and TRBJ1-2, with D hard to call. V was shortened by 4 bases and J by 2 bases, with 14 bases between the two germline ends. Germline V gene data show CDR1 as KGHSH and CDR2 as LQKENI. The CDR3 is 15 amino acids.